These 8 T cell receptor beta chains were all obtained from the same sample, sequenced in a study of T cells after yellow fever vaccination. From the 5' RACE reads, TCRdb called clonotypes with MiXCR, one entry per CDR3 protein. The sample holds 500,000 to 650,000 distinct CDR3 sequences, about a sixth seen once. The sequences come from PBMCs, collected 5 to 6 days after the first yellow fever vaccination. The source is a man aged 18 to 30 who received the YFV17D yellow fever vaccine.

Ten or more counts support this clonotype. The CDR3 spells CASSTGGLSTDTQYF. CDR3 nucleotide sequence: TGTGCCAGCAGTACGGGGGGCCTTAGCACAGATACGCAGTATTTT. V gene TRBV12-3 or TRBV12-4 combines with J gene TRBJ2-3, with D possibly TRBD2 on 7 matching bases. The CDR3 extends over 15 amino acids. V gave up 5 bases and J gave up 0 bases, with 12 bases separating them.

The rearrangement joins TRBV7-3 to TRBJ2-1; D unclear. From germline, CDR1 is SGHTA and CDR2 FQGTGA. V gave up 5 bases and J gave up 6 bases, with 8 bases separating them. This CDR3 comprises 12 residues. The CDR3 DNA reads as TGTGCCAGCAGCCCGAACCTCAATGAGCAGTTCTTC. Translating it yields CASSPNLNEQFF.

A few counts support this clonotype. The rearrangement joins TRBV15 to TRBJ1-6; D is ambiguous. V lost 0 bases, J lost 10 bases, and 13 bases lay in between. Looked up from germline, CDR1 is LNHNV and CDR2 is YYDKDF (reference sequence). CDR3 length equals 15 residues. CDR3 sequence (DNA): TGTGCCACCAGCAGAGATTCCGTCAGAGTGTCACCCCTCCACTTT. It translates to CATSRDSVRVSPLHF.

The CDR3 DNA reads as TGTGCCAGCAGCCCGGGACGGGTTCGGGATACGCAGTATTTT. Amino acids: CASSPGRVRDTQYF. The V gene is TRBV12-3 or TRBV12-4, the J gene TRBJ2-3; D tentatively fits TRBD1 or TRBD2 (5 bases each). Trimming removed 6 bases at V and 6 bases at J, with 16 bases between. The CDR3 contains 14 residues.

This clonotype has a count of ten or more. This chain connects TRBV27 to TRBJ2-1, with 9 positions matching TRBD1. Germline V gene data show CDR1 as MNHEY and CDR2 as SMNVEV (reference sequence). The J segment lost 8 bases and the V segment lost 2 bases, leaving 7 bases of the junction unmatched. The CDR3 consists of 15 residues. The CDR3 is CASSLRGTGLHEQFF. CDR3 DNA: TGTGCCAGCAGTTTAAGGGGGACAGGGTTACATGAGCAGTTCTTC.

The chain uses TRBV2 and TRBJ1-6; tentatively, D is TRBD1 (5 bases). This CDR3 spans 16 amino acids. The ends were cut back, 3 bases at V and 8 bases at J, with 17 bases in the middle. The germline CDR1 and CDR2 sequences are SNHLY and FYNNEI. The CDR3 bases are TGTGCCAGCAGTGACCACCTACAGGTGGGGGATTCACCCCTCCACTTT. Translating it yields CASSDHLQVGDSPLHF.

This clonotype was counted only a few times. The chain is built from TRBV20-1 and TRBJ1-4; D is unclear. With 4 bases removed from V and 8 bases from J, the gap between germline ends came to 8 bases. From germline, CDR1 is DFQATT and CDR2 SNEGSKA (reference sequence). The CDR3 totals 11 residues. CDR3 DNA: TGCAGTGCTACAGTCCGCGAAAAACTGTTTTTT. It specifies CSATVREKLFF.

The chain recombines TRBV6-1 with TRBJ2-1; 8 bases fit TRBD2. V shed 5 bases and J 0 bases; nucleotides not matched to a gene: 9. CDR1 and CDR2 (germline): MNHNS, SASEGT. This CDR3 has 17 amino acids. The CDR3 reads CASSPRLARSSYNEQFF. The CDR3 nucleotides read TGTGCCAGCAGTCCCCGACTAGCGAGGAGCTCCTACAATGAGCAGTTCTTC.